The 9 T cell receptor beta chains below were found in one sample sequenced in a study of tumor-infiltrating lymphocytes in primary liver carcinoma. TCR beta cDNA came from around 0.5 ug total RNA, primed with a constant-region primer. Nested multiplex PCR, run for three rounds with slightly modified ARM-PCR, yielded TCR beta libraries. The first two PCR rounds, around 10 cycles each, used TRBV1-TRBV30 forward primers and a C-beta reverse primer. In TCRdb, the multiplex PCR reads were re-called with MiXCR into one record per CDR3 protein. Of tens of thousands of distinct CDR3 sequences detected, less than 75% appear once; the ten largest clones hold roughly three fifths. Co-extracted RNA and DNA came from 20-30 mg of unsorted bulk tissue. The sample consisted of liver tumor tissue from sampling region 2. Subset indicated: tumor region T2, inferior pole. These receptors all stem from a man aged 40-55 years with primary liver carcinoma and hepatitis B virus infection.

The gene calls are TRBV4-2 and TRBJ2-3, with 10 bases matching TRBD2. CDR1 and CDR2 from the germline V gene are LGHNA and YNFKEQ. Trimming at V came to 10 bases and at J to 3 bases, leaving 19 bases not matched to a gene. The CDR3 has 18 amino acids. The CDR3 sequence: CAINQVALLAGVTDTQYF. In DNA form, the CDR3 reads TGTGCCATCAACCAAGTGGCGCTTCTAGCGGGAGTGACAGATACGCAGTATTTT.

The chain joins TRBV5-1 to TRBJ2-6; no reliable D call. Trimming shortened V by 2 bases and J by 4 bases, and 19 bases separated the two germline ends. CDR3 size: 18 residues. Germline CDR1 reads SGHRS; CDR2 reads YFSETQ. The CDR3 region has the DNA TGCGCCAGCAGCTTCTCCGTTGGATCACCCTCGGGGGCCAACGTCCTGACTTTC. Translated: CASSFSVGSPSGANVLTF.

The J gene is TRBJ2-7, the V gene TRBV29-1, with D possibly being TRBD2 (5 bases). The CDR3 is 14 residues long. CDR1 is SQVTM, CDR2 ANQGSEA, per germline. V was pared by 6 bases and J by 6 bases, with 21 bases between. CDR3 sequence: CSVQVTEGEGEQYF. The CDR3 bases are TGCAGCGTACAAGTTACAGAGGGCGAGGGCGAGCAGTACTTC.

Notes on this clonotype: With a much larger clone just one base away, this may be a read error. The chain joins TRBV24-1 to TRBJ2-1, with D unclear. Germline V gene sequence: CDR1 KGHDR, CDR2 SFDVKD. The CDR3 runs to 12 residues. The CDR3, as DNA: TGTGCCACCAGTGAACTTCAAGGCGAGCGGTTCTTC. Its protein is CATSELQGERFF.

For this clonotype: Given a much more abundant clone one base away, this may be a read error. This CDR3 is missing its conserved last phenylalanine or tryptophan, likely due to a read error. J is TRBJ1-1 and V is TRBV30; D is ambiguous. CDR1 and CDR2 from the germline V gene are GTSNPN and SVGIG (reference sequence). The CDR3 extends over 11 amino acids. V lost 2 bases and J lost 1, with 2 bases in between. The CDR3 reads CAWSRNTEAFS. In DNA, the CDR3 is TGTGCCTGGAGTCGGAACACTGAAGCTTTCTCT.

A remark on this clonotype: A clone one base away is much larger, so this may be a read error. The J gene is TRBJ1-2, the V gene TRBV24-1; weak D call: TRBD1 (6 bases). Germline CDR1 reads KGHDR; CDR2 reads SFDVKD. The CDR3 is 16 residues long. The CDR3 nucleotides read TGTGCCACCAGTGATAGCAATGGACAGACCTTCTATGGCTACGCCTTC. It is translated as CATSDSNGQTFYGYAF.

As concerns this clonotype: The junction shows a germline mismatch at one end, possibly a read error. The chain carries TRBV11-2 and TRBJ2-5; D is possibly TRBD2 (6 bases). Looked up from germline, CDR1 is SGHAT and CDR2 is FQNNGV. The CDR3 contains 16 residues. This CDR3 reads CPGSQTPGGGKETQYF. CDR3 sequence (DNA): TGTCCCGGCAGCCAAACTCCTGGTGGGGGGAAAGAGACTCAGTACTTC.

Note on this clonotype: The junction and the germline gene differ at one end; a read error may be behind it. V usage is TRBV6-1 and J usage is TRBJ1-5, with no clear D. CDR3 length: 17 residues. Germline CDR1 MNHNS, CDR2 SASEGT. Written as DNA, the CDR3 is TGTGCCAACAGTGAAACCCGACCAGGAACAGTCAATCAGCCCCAGCATTTT. It encodes CANSETRPGTVNQPQHF.

Notes on this clonotype: The conserved phenylalanine or tryptophan normally closing the CDR3 is absent here, so this likely arose from a read error. No DNA is shown, since the ends of the CDR3 on it are uncertain; the CDR3 is the one TCRdb lists. This chain connects TRBV7-9 to TRBJ1-1; the DNA was not used to check the table's D call, TRBD1. Both ends counted, the CDR3 spans 12 residues. Germline CDR1 is SEHNR and CDR2 is FQNEAQ (reference sequence). CDR3 loop: CASSLSRGGVFL.